This passage covers 14 T cell receptor beta chains from one sample sequenced in a study of shared clonotypes between healthy human individuals. Profiling relied on immunoSEQ multiplex PCR, and the TCRdb table lists in-frame clones only, not all of them. The data show 650,000 to 700,000 clones, around 90% seen once. Sequenced: memory CD8+ T cells from PBMCs. Subset specified: CD45RO+ cells pooled with CCR7-negative TemRA cells. Receptors were obtained from a man aged 18-30 years in good health. Some clones in this sample may be carry-over from other donors' samples.

The chain is built from TRBV30 and TRBJ2-5; possibly TRBD2 for D (5 bases). CDR1 GTSNPN and CDR2 SVGIG come from the germline V gene (reference sequence). The CDR3 has 14 residues. V shed 3 bases and J shed 3 bases, with 14 bases lying between them. The CDR3 DNA is TGTGCCTGGAGCCCCGGGGTCGGGAAAGAGACCCAGTACTTC. Residues: CAWSPGVGKETQYF.

This chain's CDR3 is CASSAGASGIYEQYF. The CDR3 region has the DNA TGTGCCAGCAGCGCGGGGGCTAGCGGGATCTACGAGCAGTACTTC. The chain uses TRBV9 and TRBJ2-7; 9 bases map to TRBD2. After removal of 3 bases from V and 3 bases from J, the junction contained 7 bases not matched to a gene. The CDR3 runs to 15 residues. The germline gives CDR1 SGDLS, CDR2 YYNGEE. The whole variable domain, filled in from reference TRBV9 and TRBJ2-7, reads DSGVTQTPKHLITATGQRVTLRCSPRSGDLSVYWYQQSLDQGLQFLIQYYNGEERAKGNILERFSAQQFPDLHSELNLSSLELGDSALYFCASSAGASGIYEQYFGPGTRLTVT.

The rearrangement links TRBV25-1 to TRBJ1-2; the D gene is possibly TRBD1 (5 bases). Trimming pared 7 bases from V and 1 base from J, leaving 13 bases between. CDR1 and CDR2 (germline): MGHDK, SYGVNS. The CDR3 extends over 14 amino acids. The CDR3 loop is CASTGTEGNYGYTF. CDR3 DNA: TGTGCCAGCACTGGGACGGAGGGTAACTATGGCTACACCTTC.

The J gene is TRBJ2-1, the V gene TRBV9; maybe TRBD1 (6 bases). CDR3 size: 12 residues. V lost 0 bases to trimming and J lost 12 bases, with 10 bases between them. Germline CDR1 is SGDLS and CDR2 is YYNGEE. CDR3 nucleotide sequence: TGTGCCAGCAGCGTAGGGGGGCTAGGGCAGTTCTTC. Residues: CASSVGGLGQFF.

J is TRBJ2-7 and V is TRBV25-1; 11 bases fit TRBD2. CDR1 is MGHDK, CDR2 SYGVNS, per germline. The CDR3 covers 18 residues. Germline trimming cut 3 bases from V and 0 bases from J; bases unmatched to any gene: 10. Here the CDR3 reads CASSESLSGRVSSYEQYF. For the CDR3, the DNA is TGTGCCAGCAGTGAGTCTCTTAGCGGGAGGGTCTCCTCCTACGAGCAGTACTTC.

The chain couples TRBV2 to TRBJ2-1, with 10 nucleotides matching TRBD2. The CDR3 is 14 residues long. Germline assignment: CDR1 SNHLY and CDR2 FYNNEI. Trimming took 8 bases from V and 2 from J; bases not matched to a gene: 3. CDR3 in DNA: TGTGCCAGCCCGACTAGCGGGCCCTACAATGAGCAGTTCTTC. Its translation: CASPTSGPYNEQFF.

The J gene is TRBJ1-1, the V gene TRBV19, with 8 bases lining up with TRBD1. The CDR3 has 13 residues. The trim removed 7 bases at V and 5 bases at J, leaving 6 bases unmatched. Per germline, CDR1 LNHDA and CDR2 SQIVND (reference sequence). CDR3 sequence reads: CASTPHRGTEAFF. For the CDR3, the DNA is TGTGCCAGTACCCCGCACAGGGGGACTGAAGCTTTCTTT.

This chain joins TRBV7-9 and TRBJ2-5; the D gene is possibly TRBD1 (6 bases). Germline V gene data show CDR1 as SEHNR and CDR2 as FQNEAQ (reference sequence). V was cut by 8 bases and J by 1 base, with 8 bases left in between. The CDR3 loop spans 12 amino acids. The DNA for the CDR3 is TGTGCCAGCGGGGACACCCAAGAGACCCAGTACTTC. It codes for CASGDTQETQYF.

The chain employs TRBV12-1 and TRBJ2-7; the D call of TRBD2 is as the table states it, not checked on the DNA. TRBV12-1 is reported as a pseudogene. CDR3 length: 19 residues. As DNA, the CDR3 is TGTGCCAGCAGCCCAAATCCTTACAAGACTAGCGGGAGAGACTACGAGCAGTACTTC. This sequence encodes CASSPNPYKTSGRDYEQYF.

The rearrangement joins TRBV27 to TRBJ2-7; tentatively, D is TRBD1 (5 bases). Trimming shortened V by 3 bases and J by 0 bases, and 9 bases separated the two germline ends. The CDR3 has 14 residues. The germline V gene has CDR1 MNHEY and CDR2 SMNVEV (reference sequence). The CDR3 sequence: CASSFGASSYEQYF. As DNA, the CDR3 is TGTGCCAGCAGTTTTGGGGCGAGCTCCTACGAGCAGTACTTC.

V usage is TRBV5-1 and J usage is TRBJ2-1; D assignment may be TRBD1 or TRBD2 (5 bases each). This CDR3 is built from 11 residues. Germline values: CDR1 SGHRS, CDR2 YFSETQ. With 7 bases removed from V and 10 bases from J, the gap between germline ends came to 12 bases. CDR3 sequence: CASDSGHEQFF. The CDR3 DNA is TGCGCCAGCGACAGCGGCCACGAGCAGTTCTTC.

This clone has just one count. V and J are TRBV9 and TRBJ2-5; 7 positions match TRBD2. The junction had 0 bases not matched to a gene; V was cut back by 0 bases and J by 4 bases. CDR3 size: 13 residues. CDR1 is SGDLS, CDR2 YYNGEE, per germline. DNA of the CDR3: TGTGCCAGCAGCGTAGGGGAGGGAGAGACCCAGTACTTC. This sequence encodes CASSVGEGETQYF.

About this clone: Different DNA sequences within this sample yield the same CDR3. The chain joins TRBV27 to TRBJ2-3; D unresolved. The CDR3 extends over 12 amino acids. Trimming removed 4 bases at V and 3 bases at J, with 5 bases between. Germline V gene data show CDR1 as MNHEY and CDR2 as SMNVEV (reference sequence). CDR3 in amino acids: CASSWGTDTQYF. CDR3 nucleotide sequence: TGTGCCAGCAGTTGGGGTACAGATACGCAGTATTTT.

The V call is TRBV11-1, the J call TRBJ2-7; D gene unclear. The CDR3 totals 15 residues. The V gene lost 5 bases and the J gene lost 0 bases, with 14 bases spanning the gap. Germline-derived CDR1 and CDR2 are SGHAT and FQDESV (reference sequence). The CDR3: CASSAPPWISYEQYF. In DNA form, the CDR3 reads TGTGCCAGCAGCGCCCCTCCGTGGATCTCCTACGAGCAGTACTTC.